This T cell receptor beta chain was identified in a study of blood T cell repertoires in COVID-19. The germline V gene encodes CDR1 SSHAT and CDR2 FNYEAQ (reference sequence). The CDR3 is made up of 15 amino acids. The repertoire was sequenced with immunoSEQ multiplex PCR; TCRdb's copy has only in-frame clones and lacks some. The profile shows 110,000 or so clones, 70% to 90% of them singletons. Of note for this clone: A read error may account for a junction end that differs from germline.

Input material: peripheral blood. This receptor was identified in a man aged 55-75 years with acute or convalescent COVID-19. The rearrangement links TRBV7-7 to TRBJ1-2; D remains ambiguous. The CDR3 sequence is CASSLARLSAYGYTF. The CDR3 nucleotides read TGTGCTAGCAGCTTAGCGCGGCTCAGCGCGTATGGCTACACCTTC.